This record concerns one T cell receptor (beta chain) sequence. Its antigen is still unknown. The CDR3 runs to 13 residues. V was shortened by 5 bases and J by 5 bases, with 9 bases between the two germline ends. Germline CDR1 MDHEN, CDR2 SYDVKM. The record originates from a study of a mutant IDH1 vaccine in newly diagnosed glioma. Overall study context: Vaccine administration was initiated 4-6 weeks following radiotherapy alone, or with temozolomide cycles. Sex among treated patients split about 60% male, about 38% female; mean age was approximately 41 years.

Time point meaning: week 11, during vaccination. Doses of 300 ug of mutant IDH1 20-mer peptide were given with topical imiquimod. There were new WHO grade 3 or 4 astrocytomas in the donors, and these were IDH1-mutant and ATRX-lost. Produced via immunoSEQ multiplex PCR; TCRdb's table is partial and in-frame only. There are about 120,000 clones in the sample; 85% to 90% occur only once, and 0.61% lies in the top ten. The genes are TRBV28 and TRBJ1-4; D gene uncertain. This TCR derives from a woman aged 50 to 60 with glioma. This sample comprised PBMCs, obtained from a glioma patient whose treatment included an IDH1 peptide vaccine. In DNA form, the CDR3 reads TGTGCCAGCAGTCCCGCCCTAAATGAAAAACTGTTTTTT. Amino acids: CASSPALNEKLFF.